Here is one T cell receptor beta chain with its context. The data originate from a study of blood T cell repertoires in COVID-19. Measured with immunoSEQ multiplex PCR; TCRdb has only the in-frame clones, and not every one. Seen here are 35,000 to 45,000 clones, roughly nine tenths observed once, and the top ten hold under 9.5%. This CDR3 spans 16 amino acids. The V segment lost 1 base and the J segment 2 bases; nucleotides outside the gene matches: 2. Germline loops: CDR1 LNHNV, CDR2 YYDKDF (reference sequence). This chain links TRBV15 with TRBJ2-1, with 10 bases identical to TRBD2. The sequence was collected from a man aged 50 to 60 with active COVID-19. Sequencing input: peripheral blood. The CDR3 nucleotides read TGTGCCACCAGCAGAGGGACTAGCGGTACCTACAATGAGCAGTTCTTC. This codes for CATSRGTSGTYNEQFF.